The source of this T cell receptor (beta chain) is a study of cytomegalovirus exposure and HLA in healthy donors. Findings and caveats of the study: Earlier results showed most TCR beta V segments being productive about 90% or about 30% of the time. Across all donors, roughly uniform sequencing depth was an assumption of the presence/absence analyses.

This PCR relied on a set of 60 Vbeta primers and 13 Jbeta primers. In the original workflow: Unique TCR beta chains totaled 65 million to 95 million in a later count, with roughly 12 million of them shared. Method: immunoSEQ multiplex PCR; TCRdb's copy keeps in-frame clones and lacks some. The V and J calls and clone size were taken over from that table, and D and trimming were inferred from the DNA. The sample holds roughly 130,000 clones, 80% seen once. V shed 6 bases and J 8 bases; nucleotides not matched to a gene: 10. The CDR3 consists of 14 residues. Germline CDR1 LNHNV, CDR2 YYDKDF (reference sequence). Comment on this clone: What it binds is unknown.

This receptor was taken from a man between 35 and 55 years old in good health and CMV-seronegative. The chain carries TRBV15 and TRBJ1-2, with 9 bases matching TRBD1. Material: PBMCs. The CDR3 nucleotides are TGTGCCACCAGTAAACTACAGGGGGCAGTCGGCTACACCTTC. Encoded protein: CATSKLQGAVGYTF.